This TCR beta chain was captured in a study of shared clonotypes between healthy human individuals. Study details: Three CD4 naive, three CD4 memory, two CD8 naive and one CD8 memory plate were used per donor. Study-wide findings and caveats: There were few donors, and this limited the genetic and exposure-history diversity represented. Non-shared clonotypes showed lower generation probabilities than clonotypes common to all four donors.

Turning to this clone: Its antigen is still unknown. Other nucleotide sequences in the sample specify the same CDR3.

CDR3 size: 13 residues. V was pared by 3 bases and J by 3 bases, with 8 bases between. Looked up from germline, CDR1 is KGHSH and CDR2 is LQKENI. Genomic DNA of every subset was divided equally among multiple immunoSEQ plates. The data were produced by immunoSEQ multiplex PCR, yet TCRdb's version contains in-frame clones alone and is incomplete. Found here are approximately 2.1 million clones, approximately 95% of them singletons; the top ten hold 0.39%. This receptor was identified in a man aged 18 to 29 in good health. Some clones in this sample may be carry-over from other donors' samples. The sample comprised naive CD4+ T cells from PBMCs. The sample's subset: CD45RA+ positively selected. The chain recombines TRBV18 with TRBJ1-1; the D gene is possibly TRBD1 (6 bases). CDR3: CASSPDSYTEAFF. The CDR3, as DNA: TGTGCCAGCTCACCGGACAGCTACACTGAAGCTTTCTTT.